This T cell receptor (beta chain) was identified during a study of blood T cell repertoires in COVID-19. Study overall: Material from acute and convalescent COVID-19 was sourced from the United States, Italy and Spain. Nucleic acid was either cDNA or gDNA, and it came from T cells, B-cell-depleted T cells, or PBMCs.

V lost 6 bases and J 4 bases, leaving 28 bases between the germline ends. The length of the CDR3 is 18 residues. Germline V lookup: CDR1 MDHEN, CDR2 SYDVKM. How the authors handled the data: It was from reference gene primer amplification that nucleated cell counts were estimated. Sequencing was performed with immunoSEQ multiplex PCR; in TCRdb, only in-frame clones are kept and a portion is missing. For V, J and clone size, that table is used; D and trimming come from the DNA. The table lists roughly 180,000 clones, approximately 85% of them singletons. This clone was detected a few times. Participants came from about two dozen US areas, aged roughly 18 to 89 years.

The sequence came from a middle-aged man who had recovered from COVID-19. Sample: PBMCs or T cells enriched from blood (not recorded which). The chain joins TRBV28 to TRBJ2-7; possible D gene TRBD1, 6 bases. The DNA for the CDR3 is TGTGCCAGCAGACCGACCTCATACACCACAGGGCTGAAGTACGAGCAGTACTTC. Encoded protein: CASRPTSYTTGLKYEQYF.